This TCR beta chain was recovered during a study of blood T cell repertoires in COVID-19. Looking at the study overall: In each case, the material was cDNA or gDNA derived from T cells, B-cell-depleted T cells, or PBMCs.

Study processing details: Nucleated cell number was recorded as an estimate derived from reference gene primer amplification. Method: immunoSEQ multiplex PCR; TCRdb's copy keeps in-frame clones and lacks some. That table furnishes V, J and clone size, whereas the DNA furnished D and trimming. This table holds about 58,000 clones, under 90% found once. Trimming cost V 1 base and J 8 bases, with 14 bases left between them. Germline lookup yields CDR1 LGHDT and CDR2 YNNKEL (reference sequence). This CDR3 is 14 amino acids long. The genes are TRBV3-1 (or the pseudogene TRBV3-2) and TRBJ1-2; D remains unclear. The sample comprised peripheral blood. This TCR was recovered from a man aged 40-49 years with active COVID-19. CDR3 nucleotides: TGTGCCAGCAGCCAAGTGGGATCAAGCGGGGGCTACACCTTC. Amino acid sequence: CASSQVGSSGGYTF.